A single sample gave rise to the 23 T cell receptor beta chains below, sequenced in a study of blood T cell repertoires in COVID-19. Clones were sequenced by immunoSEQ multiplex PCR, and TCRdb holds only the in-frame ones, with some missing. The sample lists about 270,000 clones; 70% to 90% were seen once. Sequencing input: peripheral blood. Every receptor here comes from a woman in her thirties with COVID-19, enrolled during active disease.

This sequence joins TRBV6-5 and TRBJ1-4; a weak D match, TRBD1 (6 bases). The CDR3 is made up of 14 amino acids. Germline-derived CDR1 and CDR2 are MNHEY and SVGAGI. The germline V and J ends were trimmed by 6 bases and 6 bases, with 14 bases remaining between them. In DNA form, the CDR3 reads TGTGCCAGCAGAACGATGGACAGAGATGAAAAACTGTTTTTT. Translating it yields CASRTMDRDEKLFF.

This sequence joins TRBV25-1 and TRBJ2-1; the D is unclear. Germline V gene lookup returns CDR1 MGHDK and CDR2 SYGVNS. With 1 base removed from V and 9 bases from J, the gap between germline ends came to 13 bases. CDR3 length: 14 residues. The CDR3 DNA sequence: TGTGCCAGCAGTGAATCAGGCTCCTCTGGTGAGCAGTTCTTC. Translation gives CASSESGSSGEQFF.

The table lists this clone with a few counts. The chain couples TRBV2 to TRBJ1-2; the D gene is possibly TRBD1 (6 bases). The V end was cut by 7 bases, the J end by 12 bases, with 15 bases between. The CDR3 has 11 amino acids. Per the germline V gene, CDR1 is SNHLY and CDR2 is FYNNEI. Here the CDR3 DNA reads TGTGCCAGCACAGGGGAGTATGTTAACACCTTC. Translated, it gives CASTGEYVNTF.

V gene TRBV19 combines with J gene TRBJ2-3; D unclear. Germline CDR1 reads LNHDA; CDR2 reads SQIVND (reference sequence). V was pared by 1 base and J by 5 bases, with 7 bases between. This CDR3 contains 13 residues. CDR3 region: CASSIVSVDTQYF. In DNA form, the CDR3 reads TGTGCCAGTAGTATAGTGTCGGTAGATACGCAGTATTTT. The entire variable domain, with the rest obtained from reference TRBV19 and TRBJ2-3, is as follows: DGGITQSPKYLFRKEGQNVTLSCEQNLNHDAMYWYRQDPGQGLRLIYYSQIVNDFQKGDIAEGYSVSREKKESFPLTVTSAQKNPTAFYLCASSIVSVDTQYFGPGTRLTVL.

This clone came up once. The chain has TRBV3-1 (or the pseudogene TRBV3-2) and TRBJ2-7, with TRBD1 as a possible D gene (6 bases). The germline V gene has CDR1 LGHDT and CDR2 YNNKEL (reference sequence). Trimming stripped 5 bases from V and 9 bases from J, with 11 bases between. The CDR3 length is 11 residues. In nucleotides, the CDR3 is TGTGCCAGCAGCGACATAGGGGGGCAGTACTTC. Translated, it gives CASSDIGGQYF.

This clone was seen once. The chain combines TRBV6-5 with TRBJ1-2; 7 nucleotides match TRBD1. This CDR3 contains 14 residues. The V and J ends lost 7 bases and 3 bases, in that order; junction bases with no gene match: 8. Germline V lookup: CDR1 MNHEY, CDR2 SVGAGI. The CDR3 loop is CASNRQGWDYGYTF. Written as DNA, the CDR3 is TGTGCCAGCAATAGACAGGGATGGGACTATGGCTACACCTTC.

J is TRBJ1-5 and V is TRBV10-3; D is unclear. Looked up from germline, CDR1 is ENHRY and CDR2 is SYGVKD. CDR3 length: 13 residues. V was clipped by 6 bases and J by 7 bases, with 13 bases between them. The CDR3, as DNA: TGTGCCATCAGCGAGGGTCACGAGCAGCCCCAGCATTTT. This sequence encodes CAISEGHEQPQHF.

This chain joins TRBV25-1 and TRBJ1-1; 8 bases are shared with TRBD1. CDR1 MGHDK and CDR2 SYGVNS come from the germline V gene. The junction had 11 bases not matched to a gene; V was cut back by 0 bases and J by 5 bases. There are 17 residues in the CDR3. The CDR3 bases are TGTGCCAGCAGTGAATATACCCCTCAGGGGGCGCGGACTGAAGCTTTCTTT. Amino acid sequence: CASSEYTPQGARTEAFF.

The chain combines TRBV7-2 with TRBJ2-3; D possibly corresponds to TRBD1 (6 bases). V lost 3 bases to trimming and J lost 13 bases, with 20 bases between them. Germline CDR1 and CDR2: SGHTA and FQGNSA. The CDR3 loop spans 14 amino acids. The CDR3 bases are TGTGCCAGCAGCTTGAGACAGGCAGAGCTTGGGAAGTATTTT. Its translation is CASSLRQAELGKYF.

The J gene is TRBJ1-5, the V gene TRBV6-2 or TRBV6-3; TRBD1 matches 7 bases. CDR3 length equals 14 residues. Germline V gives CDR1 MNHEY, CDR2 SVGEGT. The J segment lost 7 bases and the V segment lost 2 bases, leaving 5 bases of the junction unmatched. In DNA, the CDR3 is TGTGCCAGCAGTTACGCCAGGGGGGACCAGCCCCAGCATTTT. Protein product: CASSYARGDQPQHF.

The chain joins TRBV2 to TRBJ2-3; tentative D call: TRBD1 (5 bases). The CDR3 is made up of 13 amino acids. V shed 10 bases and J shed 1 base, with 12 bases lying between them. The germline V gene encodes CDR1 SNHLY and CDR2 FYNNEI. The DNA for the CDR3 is TGTGCCATTGGGCAGGGTCGCACAGATACGCAGTATTTT. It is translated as CAIGQGRTDTQYF.

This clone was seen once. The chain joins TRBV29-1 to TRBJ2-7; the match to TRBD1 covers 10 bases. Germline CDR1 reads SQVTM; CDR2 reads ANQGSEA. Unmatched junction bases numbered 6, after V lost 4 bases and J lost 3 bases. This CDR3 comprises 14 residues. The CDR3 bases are TGCAGCGTTGTACTAGGGGACAGGGGCTACGAGCAGTACTTC. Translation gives CSVVLGDRGYEQYF.

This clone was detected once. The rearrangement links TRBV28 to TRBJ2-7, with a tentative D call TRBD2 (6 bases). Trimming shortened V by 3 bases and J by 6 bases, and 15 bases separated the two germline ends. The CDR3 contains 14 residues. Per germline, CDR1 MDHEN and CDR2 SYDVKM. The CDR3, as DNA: TGTGCCAGCAGTTTGGTGGGGGGACCGGGCGAGCAGTACTTC. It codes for CASSLVGGPGEQYF.

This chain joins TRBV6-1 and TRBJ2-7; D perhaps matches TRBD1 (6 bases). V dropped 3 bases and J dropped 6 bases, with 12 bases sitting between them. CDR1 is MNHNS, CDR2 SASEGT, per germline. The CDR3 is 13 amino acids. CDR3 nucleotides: TGTGCCAGCAGTGACAGTGGCAGGGGCGAGCAGTACTTC. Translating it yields CASSDSGRGEQYF.

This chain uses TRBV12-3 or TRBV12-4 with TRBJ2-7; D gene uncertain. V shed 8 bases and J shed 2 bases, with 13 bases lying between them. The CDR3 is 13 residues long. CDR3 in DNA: TGTGCCAGCGGTAACGACAATCCCTACGAGCAGTACTTC. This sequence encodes CASGNDNPYEQYF.

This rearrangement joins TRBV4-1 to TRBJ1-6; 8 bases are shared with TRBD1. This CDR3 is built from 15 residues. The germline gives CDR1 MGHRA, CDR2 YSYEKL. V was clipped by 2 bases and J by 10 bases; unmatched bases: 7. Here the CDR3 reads CASSQPGQGDSPLHF. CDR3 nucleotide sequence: TGCGCCAGCAGCCAACCCGGACAGGGAGACTCACCCCTCCACTTT.

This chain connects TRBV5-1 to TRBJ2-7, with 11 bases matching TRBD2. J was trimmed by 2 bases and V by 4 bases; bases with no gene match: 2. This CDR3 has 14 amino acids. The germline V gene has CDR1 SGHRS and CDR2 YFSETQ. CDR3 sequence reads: CASSTGLAAYEQYF. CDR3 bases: TGCGCCAGCAGCACGGGACTAGCGGCCTACGAGCAGTACTTC. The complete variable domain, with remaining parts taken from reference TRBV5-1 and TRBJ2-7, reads KAGVTQTPRYLIKTRGQQVTLSCSPISGHRSVSWYQQTPGQGLQFLFEYFSETQRNKGNFPGRFSGRQFSNSRSEMNVSTLELGDSALYLCASSTGLAAYEQYFGPGTRLTVT.

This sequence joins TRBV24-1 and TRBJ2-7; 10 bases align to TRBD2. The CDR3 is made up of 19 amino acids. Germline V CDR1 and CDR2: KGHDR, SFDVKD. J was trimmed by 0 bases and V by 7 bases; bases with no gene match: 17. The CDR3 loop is CATRALGPSLAGHSYEQYF. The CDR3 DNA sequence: TGTGCCACCAGGGCCTTAGGGCCTTCACTAGCGGGGCACTCCTACGAGCAGTACTTC.

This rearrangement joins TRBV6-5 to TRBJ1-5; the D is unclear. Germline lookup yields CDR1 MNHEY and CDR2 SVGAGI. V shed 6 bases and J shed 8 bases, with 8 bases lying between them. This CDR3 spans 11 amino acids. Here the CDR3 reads CASSSQEPQHF. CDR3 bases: TGTGCCAGCAGCTCTCAGGAGCCCCAGCATTTT.

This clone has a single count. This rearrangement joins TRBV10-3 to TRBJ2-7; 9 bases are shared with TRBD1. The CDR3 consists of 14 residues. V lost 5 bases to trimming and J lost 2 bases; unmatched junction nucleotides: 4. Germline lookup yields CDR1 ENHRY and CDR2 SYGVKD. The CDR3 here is CAISTGTGTYEQYF. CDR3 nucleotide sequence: TGTGCCATCAGTACCGGGACAGGGACCTACGAGCAGTACTTC.

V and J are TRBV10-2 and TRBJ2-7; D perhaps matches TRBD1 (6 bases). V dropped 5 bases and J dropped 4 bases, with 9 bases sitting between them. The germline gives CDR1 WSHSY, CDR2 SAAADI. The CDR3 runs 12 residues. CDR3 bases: TGCGCCAGCAGTTTACAGGGTTACGAGCAGTACTTC. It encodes CASSLQGYEQYF.

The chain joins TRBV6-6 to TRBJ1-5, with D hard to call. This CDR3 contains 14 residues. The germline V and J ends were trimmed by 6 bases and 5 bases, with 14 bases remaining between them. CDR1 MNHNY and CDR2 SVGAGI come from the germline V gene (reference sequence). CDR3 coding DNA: TGTGCCAGCAGCCCGCGGTCCCCCTATCAGCCCCAGCATTTT. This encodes CASSPRSPYQPQHF.

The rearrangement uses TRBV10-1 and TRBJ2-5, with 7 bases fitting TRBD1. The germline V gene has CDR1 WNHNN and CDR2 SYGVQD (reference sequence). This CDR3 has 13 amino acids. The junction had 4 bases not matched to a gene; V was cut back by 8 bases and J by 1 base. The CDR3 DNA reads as TGCGCCAGCGGTACAGGGGTCCAAGAGACCCAGTACTTC. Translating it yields CASGTGVQETQYF.